The 27 T cell receptor beta chains below all came from one sample that was sequenced in a study of post-analysis software for immune sequencing data (dated by TCRdb to between 2014 and 2017). The method behind the library was PCR. Sequencer: Illumina HiSeq 2500. Unique molecular identifiers were incorporated into TCR beta cDNA libraries to reduce PCR and sequencing biases. The raw public data were reprocessed by TCRdb itself: fastp quality trimming at Q25, MiXCR clonotype calling, in-frame beta chains only. Rows are unified per CDR3 protein, each entry keeping the most common DNA and genes. Counted in this sample were hundreds of thousands of distinct CDR3 sequences; around 27% of them appeared once. The ten largest clones capture 0.5% to 0.6% of the sample. The full study reports these points: About 5 TRBV segments, including TRBV5-6, TRBV5-1 and TRBV20-1, were significantly more frequent in patients than controls.

These receptors are not linked to any known antigen. Sequenced input: blood. These receptors originate from a girl between 10 and 17 years old with multiple sclerosis.

The chain employs TRBV3-1 and TRBJ2-1, with D perhaps assigned TRBD1 or TRBD2 (5 bases each). V lost 2 bases, J lost 3 bases, and 8 bases lay in between. This CDR3 is 14 amino acids long. Germline V gene data show CDR1 as LGHDT and CDR2 as YNNKEL (reference sequence). As DNA, the CDR3 is TGTGCCAGCAGCCAAAGTGGGGGCTACAATGAGCAGTTCTTC. Its protein product is CASSQSGGYNEQFF.

With respect to this clonotype: A read error may be the cause here, since a much bigger clone is one base away. V usage is TRBV29-1 and J usage is TRBJ2-1; TRBD2 might be the D (5 bases). Trimming removed 4 bases at V and 13 bases at J, with 23 bases between. This CDR3 has 14 residues. The germline CDR1 and CDR2 sequences are SQVTM and ANQGSEA. The CDR3 loop reads CSVVQGVGGETQFF. The CDR3 region has the DNA TGCAGCGTTGTACAAGGTGTGGGTGGGGAGACCCAGTTCTTC.

In this sample, this clonotype turned up a few times. The chain is built from TRBV29-1 and TRBJ1-2; 8 nucleotides agree with TRBD1. Germline V lookup: CDR1 SQVTM, CDR2 ANQGSEA. The CDR3 has 13 residues. After removal of 8 bases from V and 8 bases from J, the junction contained 13 bases not matched to a gene. CDR3 DNA: TGCAGCTCAGCCCCCAGGGGGCAAGGGGGCTACACCTTC. It specifies CSSAPRGQGGYTF.

This chain joins TRBV7-9 and TRBJ2-1, with a possible D match to TRBD2 (7 bases). Germline values: CDR1 SEHNR, CDR2 FQNEAQ (reference sequence). Trimming removed 8 bases at V and 4 bases at J, with 21 bases between. This CDR3 spans 16 amino acids. The CDR3 region is CASPPQGTTDYNEQFF. The CDR3 DNA reads as TGTGCCAGCCCACCCCAGGGGACTACCGATTACAATGAGCAGTTCTTC.

The rearrangement links TRBV12-5 to TRBJ2-7; D gene ambiguous. The germline V gene has CDR1 LGHNT and CDR2 FRNRAP. The CDR3 has 14 residues. Between the trimmed V and J ends, which lost 3 bases and 4 bases, there was a span of 13 bases. The CDR3 sequence is CASGLVPRVYEQYF. DNA for the CDR3: TGTGCTAGTGGTTTAGTACCCCGGGTTTACGAGCAGTACTTC.

The chain recombines TRBV4-1 with TRBJ2-1; 13 bases align to TRBD2. Looked up from germline, CDR1 is MGHRA and CDR2 is YSYEKL. Trimming cost V 4 bases and J 8 bases; bases outside gene matches: 5. There are 15 residues in the CDR3. DNA of the CDR3: TGCGCCAGCAGCCTACTAGCGGGGGGGCGATATGAGCAGTTCTTC. Protein product: CASSLLAGGRYEQFF.

This sequence joins TRBV5-1 and TRBJ2-1; 11 bases map to TRBD1. The J segment lost 6 bases and the V segment lost 4 bases, leaving 9 bases of the junction unmatched. Germline-derived CDR1 and CDR2 are SGHRS and YFSETQ. The CDR3 is 16 amino acids. CDR3 protein: CASSIIGTGGGNEQFF. CDR3 nucleotides: TGCGCCAGCAGCATCATTGGGACAGGGGGAGGCAATGAGCAGTTCTTC.

The chain uses TRBV5-1 and TRBJ2-1, with 9 bases lining up with TRBD2. TRBJ2-7 matches the DNA end more closely, so the J call is doubtful. The CDR3 loop spans 15 amino acids. CDR1 and CDR2 (germline): SGHRS, YFSETQ. The CDR3 DNA follows: TGCGCCAGCAGCTTGCCTAGCGGGAACTACAATGAGCAGTACTTC. Translation: CASSLPSGNYNEQYF.

The chain employs TRBV24-1 and TRBJ1-2, with TRBD1 identical over 8 bases. Germline CDR1 and CDR2: KGHDR and SFDVKD. This CDR3 has 17 amino acids. The V and J ends lost 3 bases and 0 bases, in that order; junction bases with no gene match: 8. The CDR3 here is CATSDRDRLGSNYGYTF. The DNA for the CDR3 is TGTGCCACCAGTGATCGGGACAGGCTGGGATCTAACTATGGCTACACCTTC.

J is TRBJ2-5 and V is TRBV10-3; D is possibly TRBD1 (5 bases). The CDR3 has 15 amino acids. Trimming pared 1 base from V and 4 bases from J, leaving 13 bases between. CDR1 and CDR2 from the germline V gene are ENHRY and SYGVKD. In DNA form, the CDR3 reads TGTGCCATCAGTGAGTACCTGAGGCAGGGAGAGACCCAGTACTTC. It is translated as CAISEYLRQGETQYF.

This clonotype was observed a few times. The rearrangement joins TRBV7-9 to TRBJ2-3; TRBD1 might be the D (6 bases). Looked up from germline, CDR1 is SEHNR and CDR2 is FQNEAQ (reference sequence). The CDR3 runs 18 residues. V shed 0 bases and J shed 4 bases, with 20 bases lying between them. The CDR3 DNA sequence: TGTGCCAGCAGCTTAGCGCGGGTACAGGGCGCTAACGCAGATACGCAGTATTTT. Translated: CASSLARVQGANADTQYF.

V is TRBV7-9 and J is TRBJ2-3, with D perhaps TRBD2 (6 bases). Germline values: CDR1 SEHNR, CDR2 FQNEAQ (reference sequence). The CDR3 length is 14 residues. V was pared by 5 bases and J by 4 bases, with 13 bases between. Here the CDR3 reads CASSPVSSADTQYF. The CDR3 DNA reads TGTGCCAGCAGCCCGGTGTCTAGCGCAGATACGCAGTATTTT.

V gene TRBV7-2 combines with J gene TRBJ2-5, with a tentative D call TRBD1 (7 bases). Trimming took off 10 bases at V and 5 bases at J, with 20 bases between the two ends. CDR1 is SGHTA, CDR2 FQGNSA, per germline. The CDR3 runs to 14 residues. The CDR3 DNA is TGTGCCACCTATGGGGACTCCAGGGGGGAGACCCAGTACTTC. As protein: CATYGDSRGETQYF.

This chain's CDR3 is CASSLGAGGPKETQYF. The CDR3 region has the DNA TGTGCCAGCAGCTTAGGAGCGGGGGGCCCAAAAGAGACCCAGTACTTC. This rearrangement joins TRBV7-9 to TRBJ2-5; 9 bases map to TRBD2. Germline-derived CDR1 and CDR2 are SEHNR and FQNEAQ (reference sequence). This CDR3 comprises 16 residues. V lost 1 base, J lost 3 bases, and 6 bases stayed unmatched.

The sample holds a few counts of this clonotype. This chain uses TRBV28 with TRBJ2-7; no clear D. V was cut by 4 bases and J by 2 bases, with 9 bases left in between. Per the germline V gene, CDR1 is MDHEN and CDR2 is SYDVKM. The CDR3 consists of 13 residues. CDR3 residues: CASSSEPTYEQYF. The CDR3 bases are TGTGCCAGCAGTTCAGAACCGACCTACGAGCAGTACTTC. The entire variable domain, with the rest obtained from reference TRBV28 and TRBJ2-7, is as follows: DVKVTQSSRYLVKRTGEKVFLECVQDMDHENMFWYRQDPGLGLRLIYFSYDVKMKEKGDIPEGYSVSREKKERFSLILESASTNQTSMYLCASSSEPTYEQYFGPGTRLTVT.

In its sample, this clonotype was seen a few times. V usage is TRBV6-6 and J usage is TRBJ2-1; D is perhaps TRBD1 or TRBD2 (5 bases each). This CDR3 region has 14 residues. Trimming shortened V by 5 bases and J by 9 bases, and 17 bases separated the two germline ends. Germline lookup yields CDR1 MNHNY and CDR2 SVGAGI (reference sequence). For the CDR3, the DNA is TGTGCCAGCAGTCTCGGGGCGGACGGCGGTGAGCAGTTCTTC. It translates to CASSLGADGGEQFF.

This chain links TRBV20-1 with TRBJ2-5; the D gene is possibly TRBD2 (5 bases). This CDR3 has 15 residues. Germline-derived CDR1 and CDR2 are DFQATT and SNEGSKA (reference sequence). The V gene lost 5 bases and the J gene lost 1 base, with 17 bases spanning the gap. The CDR3 nucleotides are TGCAGTGCTTCCCGGACTGGAACCCTCCAAGAGACCCAGTACTTC. Translation: CSASRTGTLQETQYF.

This clonotype was counted a few times. The rearrangement uses TRBV6-2 or TRBV6-3 and TRBJ1-2, with D perhaps TRBD1 (6 bases). The CDR3 is 12 residues long. Trimming stripped 6 bases from V and 6 bases from J, with 11 bases between. Germline CDR1 and CDR2: MNHEY and SVGEGT. CDR3 protein: CASSQRQDGYTF. CDR3 in DNA: TGTGCCAGCAGCCAGCGACAGGATGGCTACACCTTC.

This clonotype appeared a few times. The chain employs TRBV24-1 and TRBJ2-7; D is ambiguous. CDR3 length: 14 residues. Germline V CDR1 and CDR2: KGHDR, SFDVKD. V lost 4 bases and J lost 2, with 11 bases in between. CDR3 DNA sequence: TGTGCCACCAGTGACCCGGACGGCCCCTACGAGCAGTACTTC. It translates to CATSDPDGPYEQYF.

This clonotype was detected a few times. J is TRBJ2-3 and V is TRBV20-1, with D tentatively TRBD1 (5 bases). Trimming took 0 bases from V and 3 from J, leaving 19 bases between them. Germline assignment: CDR1 DFQATT and CDR2 SNEGSKA (reference sequence). This CDR3 spans 17 amino acids. The CDR3 spells CSARDARVWRTTDTQYF. The CDR3 bases are TGCAGTGCTAGAGACGCCAGGGTATGGAGAACGACAGATACGCAGTATTTT.

Regarding this clonotype: One junction end disagrees with the germline gene, perhaps due to a read error. The chain has TRBV10-3 and TRBJ2-3, with D unclear. Germline CDR1 and CDR2: ENHRY and SYGVKD. The CDR3 is made up of 17 amino acids. The CDR3 reads CAIGDPDRRFGTDTQYF. The CDR3 DNA is TGTGCCATCGGTGATCCGGACCGACGGTTTGGCACAGATACGCAGTATTTT.

This clonotype was seen more than once but under ten times. The chain couples TRBV9 to TRBJ2-1; the D is unclear. The CDR3 totals 16 residues. Trimming stripped 2 bases from V and 2 bases from J, with 14 bases between. CDR1 and CDR2 (germline): SGDLS, YYNGEE. The CDR3 protein is CASSVRGIDPYNEQFF. CDR3 DNA sequence: TGTGCCAGCAGCGTTAGAGGCATCGACCCCTACAATGAGCAGTTCTTC.

This clonotype was seen more than once but under ten times. V and J are TRBV12-3 or TRBV12-4 and TRBJ1-2; D is ambiguous. V shed 3 bases and J shed 3 bases, with 14 bases lying between them. The CDR3 is 15 amino acids. CDR3 DNA: TGTGCCAGCAGTTTTACGCGGGATCGGGACTATGGCTACACCTTC. Residues: CASSFTRDRDYGYTF.

In DNA form, the CDR3 reads TGCGCCAGCAGCTTGTCCCAGTCTAGGGCCAACGTCCTGACTTTC. Its protein product is CASSLSQSRANVLTF. This sequence joins TRBV5-1 and TRBJ2-6, with D unclear. This CDR3 has 15 residues. Germline V lookup: CDR1 SGHRS, CDR2 YFSETQ. Trimming cost V 1 base and J 5 bases, with 10 bases left between them.

This clonotype has a handful of counts. The genes are TRBV6-2 or TRBV6-3 and TRBJ2-3, with 7 positions matching TRBD2. Trimming cost V 1 base and J 3 bases; bases outside gene matches: 1. The CDR3 covers 14 residues. From germline, CDR1 is MNHEY and CDR2 SVGEGT. DNA of the CDR3: TGTGCCAGCAGTTACTGGCGGGAGACAGATACGCAGTATTTT. Protein product: CASSYWRETDTQYF.

The V call is TRBV29-1, the J call TRBJ1-2; 9 bases fit TRBD1. The CDR3 consists of 14 residues. The germline V gene encodes CDR1 SQVTM and CDR2 ANQGSEA. V trimming: 2 bases; J trimming: 7 bases; junction bases outside the gene matches: 8. CDR3 coding DNA: TGCAGCGTTGAAATTGGACAGGGGATCTCTGGCTACACCTTC. Translated, it gives CSVEIGQGISGYTF. Full variable domain (outside the CDR3, taken from reference TRBV29-1 and TRBJ1-2): SAVISQKPSRDICQRGTSLTIQCQVDSQVTMMFWYRQQPGQSLTLIATANQGSEATYESGFVIDKFPISRPNLTFSTLTVSNMSPEDSSIYLCSVEIGQGISGYTFGSGTRLTVV.

This clonotype was detected only a few times. The chain combines TRBV6-5 with TRBJ2-3; possibly TRBD1 for D (5 bases). CDR3 length: 15 residues. Germline values: CDR1 MNHEY, CDR2 SVGAGI. Trimming cost V 5 bases and J 4 bases, with 16 bases left between them. CDR3 in DNA: TGTGCCAGCAGTGCCAGGGAATCAGGTTCAGATACGCAGTATTTT. It specifies CASSARESGSDTQYF.